This TCR beta chain is drawn from a study of blood T cell repertoires in COVID-19. The protocol was immunoSEQ multiplex PCR, while the TCRdb copy is restricted to in-frame clones and leaves out a portion. The sample yields approximately 150,000 clones, around nine tenths seen once. CDR1 is MNHEY, CDR2 SVGAGI, per germline. With 7 bases clipped from V and 2 bases from J, the junction kept 5 bases outside the gene matches. CDR3 length: 13 amino acids. This clonotype originated in a man aged 50 to 60 who had recovered from COVID-19. Sequencing was performed on peripheral blood. V usage is TRBV6-5 and J usage is TRBJ2-7; TRBD1 matches at 7 bases. CDR3 coding DNA: TGTGCCAGCATTAACAGGGGAACCTACGAGCAGTACTTC. Translation gives CASINRGTYEQYF.